This TCR beta chain stems from a study of T cells after yellow fever vaccination. Study-wide points: Boosting was followed by the reappearance of most primary-vaccination clones (96% CD4, more than 70% CD8).

Per the germline V gene, CDR1 is MNHEY and CDR2 is SMNVEV (reference sequence). CDR3 length: 13 amino acids. The V and J ends lost 6 bases and 10 bases, in that order; junction bases with no gene match: 7. This clonotype was detected many times. Antigen specificity is unknown. TCRdb itself ran the 5' RACE reads through MiXCR, one entry per CDR3 protein. The table has around 320,000 distinct CDR3 sequences, roughly 10% seen once. The chain employs TRBV27 and TRBJ2-1; the match to TRBD2 covers 9 bases. This clonotype originated in a man younger than 30 who received the YFV17D yellow fever vaccine. The material was CD4+ T cells sorted from PBMCs, obtained 45 days after the yellow fever booster vaccination. CDR3 sequence: CASSHGTSNEQFF. CDR3 coding DNA: TGTGCCAGCAGCCACGGGACTAGCAACGAGCAGTTCTTC.